The rows below give T cell receptor beta chains drawn from one sample of a study of hypomethylating agent response in myelodysplastic syndrome. This table comes from immunoSEQ multiplex PCR, and its TCRdb copy is limited to in-frame clones, with some not included. Of 3,000 to 3,500 clones listed, approximately 82% were seen once; the top ten hold around 5.2%. Sequencing was performed on bone marrow, taken before or after starting hypomethylating agent treatment for myelodysplastic syndrome (not recorded which). Receptor source: a human donor with myelodysplastic syndrome. Each CDR3 is given with its conserved first and last residue. D genes are given only for firm matches. Not all rows give a size; the values are once, few, many and, for expanded clones, a class.

J: TRBJ2-6; V: TRBV14; D: NA; size: NA; DNA: TGTGCCAGCAGCCCCCCTTTGGCAGGTTCCTCTGGGGCCAACGTCCTGACTTTC; CDR3: CASSPPLAGSSGANVLTF
J: TRBJ2-3; V: TRBV6-1; D: NA; size: NA; DNA: TGTGCCAGCAGTGAAGGAACGGGGCCAGACCTCACAGATACGCAGTATTTT; CDR3: CASSEGTGPDLTDTQYF
J: TRBJ1-5; V: TRBV4-1; D: TRBD1; size: NA; DNA: TGCGCCAGCAGCCAAGGTGACAGGGGAAATCAGCCCCAGCATTTT; CDR3: CASSQGDRGNQPQHF
J: TRBJ2-7; V: TRBV10-3; D: NA; size: NA; DNA: TGTGCCATCAGGGCCGGAAGCTACGAGCAGTACTTC; CDR3: CAIRAGSYEQYF
J: TRBJ1-5; V: TRBV19; D: TRBD1; size: large; DNA: TGTGCCAGTTATGACAGGGGCGGTCAGCCCCAGCATTTT; CDR3: CASYDRGGQPQHF
J: TRBJ2-1; V: TRBV2; D: NA; size: NA; DNA: TGTGCCAGCAGTGAAGCGCGAATAGTCCTCTACAATGAGCAGTTCTTC; CDR3: CASSEARIVLYNEQFF
J: TRBJ2-2; V: TRBV7-9; D: NA; size: NA; DNA: TGTGCCAGCAGCTCCCCGGGGGACACCGGGGAGCTGTTTTTT; CDR3: CASSSPGDTGELFF
J: TRBJ1-6; V: TRBV10-2; D: NA; size: NA; DNA: TGCGCCAGCAGTGGGGAAGGTAATTCACCCCTCCACTTT; CDR3: CASSGEGNSPLHF
J: TRBJ2-7; V: TRBV30; D: TRBD1; size: NA; DNA: TGTGCCTGGGTCCGGGACAGGCCCTCCGAGCAGTACTTC; CDR3: CAWVRDRPSEQYF
J: TRBJ2-7; V: TRBV7-3; D: TRBD2; size: once; DNA: TGTGCCAGCAGCCCGGGGGCGGGAGGGCCATCCGAGCAGTACTTC; CDR3: CASSPGAGGPSEQYF
J: TRBJ2-5; V: TRBV9; D: TRBD2; size: NA; DNA: TGTGCCAGCAGCGTAGTTCCCACTACGGGAGCGGGGGGTCGCCAAGAGACCCAGTACTTC; CDR3: CASSVVPTTGAGGRQETQYF
J: TRBJ1-2; V: TRBV5-6; D: NA; size: NA; DNA: TGTGCCAGCAGCTTACGGGGCTATGGCTACACCTTC; CDR3: CASSLRGYGYTF
J: TRBJ1-1; V: TRBV2; D: NA; size: NA; DNA: TGTGCCAGCAGTACTCTACGGGGGCGAGTGACTGAAGCTTTCTTT; CDR3: CASSTLRGRVTEAFF
J: TRBJ2-7; V: TRBV29-1; D: NA; size: NA; DNA: TGCAGCGTTGGAGGGTCGGGCGAGCAGTACTTC; CDR3: CSVGGSGEQYF
J: TRBJ2-7; V: TRBV15; D: TRBD1; size: NA; DNA: TGTGCCACCAGCAGGGGACAGAACTACGAGCAGTACTTC; CDR3: CATSRGQNYEQYF
J: TRBJ2-6; V: TRBV14; D: NA; size: NA; DNA: TGTGCCAGCAGCCGTAGCTCTGGGGCCAACGTCCTGACTTTC; CDR3: CASSRSSGANVLTF
J: TRBJ1-2; V: TRBV29-1; D: NA; size: NA; DNA: TGCAGCGTTGACGGGGCGGATTACTATGGCTACACCTTC; CDR3: CSVDGADYYGYTF
J: TRBJ2-7; V: TRBV21-1; D: NA; size: NA; DNA: TGTGCCAGCAGCAAAGTGGGACAGGGGGGGAACGAGCAGTACTTC; CDR3: CASSKVGQGGNEQYF
J: TRBJ1-2; V: TRBV5-6; D: TRBD1; size: NA; DNA: TGTGCCAGCAGCCCCGGACAGGGACGAGGCTATGGCTACACCTTC; CDR3: CASSPGQGRGYGYTF
J: TRBJ1-1; V: TRBV5-6; D: NA; size: NA; DNA: TGTGCCAGCAGCTGGAGGACTCGAAACACTGAAGCTTTCTTT; CDR3: CASSWRTRNTEAFF
J: TRBJ2-1; V: TRBV5-1; D: TRBD2; size: NA; DNA: TGCGCCAGCAGCTTGGGACTAGCGGAATTATACAATGAGCAGTTCTTC; CDR3: CASSLGLAELYNEQFF
J: TRBJ1-1; V: TRBV2; D: NA; size: once; DNA: TGTGCCAGCAGTGAATATGAGGGGCCGAACACTGAAGCTTTCTTT; CDR3: CASSEYEGPNTEAFF
J: TRBJ1-1; V: TRBV18; D: NA; size: NA; DNA: TGTGCCAGCTCATCCACAACTGGGACTGAAGCTTTCTTT; CDR3: CASSSTTGTEAFF
J: TRBJ2-5; V: TRBV5-1; D: NA; size: NA; DNA: TGCGCCAGCAGCTCACAAGAGACCCAGTACTTC; CDR3: CASSSQETQYF
J: TRBJ2-7; V: TRBV7-8; D: NA; size: NA; DNA: TGTGCCAGCAGCCTCCAGGTGGCACCGCAGTACTTC; CDR3: CASSLQVAPQYF
J: TRBJ1-1; V: TRBV7-9; D: NA; size: NA; DNA: TGTGCCAGCAGGGCGCTACAGGTGAACACTGAAGCTTTCTTT; CDR3: CASRALQVNTEAFF
J: TRBJ1-6; V: TRBV4-2; D: NA; size: once; DNA: TGTGCCAGCAGCCAGCCGGGACTTTCACCCCTCCACTTT; CDR3: CASSQPGLSPLHF
J: TRBJ2-1; V: TRBV5-6; D: TRBD2; size: NA; DNA: TGTGCCAGCAGCTTCGGGACTAGCGGGACCAATGAGCAGTTCTTC; CDR3: CASSFGTSGTNEQFF
J: TRBJ1-1; V: TRBV5-1; D: TRBD1; size: NA; DNA: TGCGCCAGCAGCCGGGGACAGGGTGTGGGGACTGAAGCTTTCTTT; CDR3: CASSRGQGVGTEAFF
J: TRBJ1-1; V: TRBV21-1; D: NA; size: NA; DNA: TGTGCCAGCAGCAAACAGGACAGGGGGCAAAGGAACACTGAAGCTTTCTTT; CDR3: CASSKQDRGQRNTEAFF
J: TRBJ2-7; V: TRBV7-9; D: TRBD1; size: large; DNA: TGTGCCAGCAGCGCCACCGGGACAGGGTTCTACGAGCAGTACTTC; CDR3: CASSATGTGFYEQYF
J: TRBJ1-5; V: TRBV7-9; D: NA; size: NA; DNA: TGTGCCAGCAGTACGGAGGGGGGAATCGGTCAGCCCCAGCATTTT; CDR3: CASSTEGGIGQPQHF
J: TRBJ2-1; V: TRBV6-6; D: NA; size: NA; DNA: TGTGCCAGCACCTCAATGCGGGAGCAGTTCTTC; CDR3: CASTSMREQFF
J: TRBJ1-2; V: TRBV27; D: NA; size: NA; DNA: TGTGCCAGCAGGACTAGGGGGGCTTACGGCTACACCTTC; CDR3: CASRTRGAYGYTF
J: TRBJ2-7; V: TRBV6-1; D: TRBD2; size: few; DNA: TGTGCCAGCAGTGTTAGCGGGGCTTCCTACGAGCAGTACTTC; CDR3: CASSVSGASYEQYF
J: TRBJ1-1; V: TRBV5-3; D: NA; size: NA; DNA: TGTGCCAGAAGCTGCCTGTGGTTGCATTACTTTCCAGAGAACACTGAAGCTTTCTTT; CDR3: CARSCLWLHYFPENTEAFF
J: TRBJ2-7; V: TRBV18; D: NA; size: NA; DNA: TGTGCCAGCTCAGCAGCGGAGACCTACGAGCAGTACTTC; CDR3: CASSAAETYEQYF
J: TRBJ2-1; V: TRBV11-2; D: TRBD2; size: NA; DNA: TGTGCCAGCAGCCGAGCGGGAGGGCCAGGGAATGAGCAGTTCTTC; CDR3: CASSRAGGPGNEQFF
J: TRBJ1-2; V: TRBV2; D: NA; size: NA; DNA: TGTGCCAGCAGTGATTCTTACAGAGTGGGCTATGGCTACACCTTC; CDR3: CASSDSYRVGYGYTF
J: TRBJ1-1; V: TRBV6-1; D: NA; size: NA; DNA: TGTGCCAGCAGTGAAAAGTCCTCAAGGCACACTGAAGCTTTCTTT; CDR3: CASSEKSSRHTEAFF
J: TRBJ2-7; V: TRBV7-7; D: TRBD2; size: few; DNA: TGTGCCAGCAGCTTAAACGGGAGGGCCGGCGAGCAGTACTTC; CDR3: CASSLNGRAGEQYF
J: TRBJ2-1; V: TRBV5-6; D: NA; size: NA; DNA: TGTGCCAGCAGCTTGGCGGCTAGCGAGGAGGAGCAGTTCTTC; CDR3: CASSLAASEEEQFF
J: TRBJ2-7; V: TRBV28; D: NA; size: NA; DNA: TGTGCCAGCAACTCGGTACTCTCTGGGGCCTCCTACGAGCAGTACTTC; CDR3: CASNSVLSGASYEQYF
J: TRBJ2-3; V: TRBV5-6; D: NA; size: NA; DNA: TGTGCCAGCAGCTTGAGTGACACAGATACGCAGTATTTT; CDR3: CASSLSDTDTQYF
J: TRBJ1-4; V: TRBV19; D: NA; size: NA; DNA: TGTGCCAGTAGTATGGGAGGCGCAACTAATGAAAAACTGTTTTTT; CDR3: CASSMGGATNEKLFF
J: TRBJ2-1; V: TRBV7-2; D: NA; size: NA; DNA: TGTGCCAGCAGCTTAAATAGGCACGGGCAGTTCTTC; CDR3: CASSLNRHGQFF
J: TRBJ2-7; V: TRBV7-2; D: NA; size: NA; DNA: TGTGCCAGCAGCAGTAGGGGGGGGTTGTTCTACGAGCAGTACTTC; CDR3: CASSSRGGLFYEQYF
J: TRBJ2-2; V: TRBV18; D: NA; size: once; DNA: TGTGCCAGCTCACCACGAGGGGAAGTCGGGGAGCTGTTTTTT; CDR3: CASSPRGEVGELFF